This T cell receptor beta chain was identified in a study of blood T cell repertoires in COVID-19. Across the whole study: Researchers got acute and convalescent COVID-19 samples from the United States, Italy and Spain. PBMCs, B-cell-depleted T cells, or T cells provided the cDNA or gDNA that made up the material.

In the original processing: Estimates of nucleated cell counts were drawn from the amplification of reference gene primers. TCRdb's copy holds only in-frame clones and misses some; the assay was immunoSEQ multiplex PCR. Clone size and V and J calls were adopted from that table, with D and trimming inferred from the DNA. The data hold approximately 330,000 clones, with approximately 83% observed a single time. V dropped 2 bases and J dropped 4 bases, with 21 bases sitting between them. Germline CDR1 and CDR2: SGHNT and YYREEE (reference sequence). The CDR3 consists of 17 residues. The age range of participants was about 18 to 95 years, with residence in 20 to 25 US areas.

This clonotype was sampled from a middle-aged woman with acute COVID-19. V is TRBV5-4 and J is TRBJ2-5, with D possibly being TRBD2 (6 bases). Source material: PBMCs or T cells enriched from blood (not recorded which). The CDR3 sequence: CASSFGFRERRAETQYF. CDR3 bases: TGTGCCAGCAGCTTTGGATTTCGGGAGAGGAGAGCAGAGACCCAGTACTTC.